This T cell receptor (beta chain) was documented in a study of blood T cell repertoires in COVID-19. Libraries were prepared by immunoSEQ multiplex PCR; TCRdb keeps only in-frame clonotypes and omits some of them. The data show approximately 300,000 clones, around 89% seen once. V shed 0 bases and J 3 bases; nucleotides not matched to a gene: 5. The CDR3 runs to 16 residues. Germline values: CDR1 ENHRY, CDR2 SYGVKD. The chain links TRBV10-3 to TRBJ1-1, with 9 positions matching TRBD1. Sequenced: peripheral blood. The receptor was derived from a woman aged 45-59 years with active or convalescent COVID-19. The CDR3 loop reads CAISESWTGAYTEAFF. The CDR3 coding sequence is TGTGCCATCAGTGAGTCGTGGACAGGGGCATACACTGAAGCTTTCTTT.